These 14 T cell receptor beta chains share one sample of origin, sequenced in a study of PD-1 blockade in classical Hodgkin lymphoma. Repertoires were generated with immunoSEQ multiplex PCR, while TCRdb's copy carries only in-frame clones and drops some. Of roughly 30,000 clones listed, 65% to 85% are singletons. Time point: cycle 4 day 1 (C4D1), after six to seven weeks of nivolumab. All patients relapsed after autologous stem cell transplantation, and brentuximab vedotin exposure varied. Magnetic negative selection was used to purify CD4+ T cells from thawed PBMCs. This material consisted of CD4+ T cells from blood, taken before the fourth cycle of nivolumab. The receptors stem from a human donor with classical Hodgkin lymphoma.

This clone has a handful of counts. The chain has TRBV30 and TRBJ1-2, with TRBD1 as a possible D gene (6 bases). CDR1 GTSNPN and CDR2 SVGIG come from the germline V gene (reference sequence). This CDR3 has 14 amino acids. The germline V and J ends were trimmed by 4 bases and 1 base, with 13 bases remaining between them. The CDR3 DNA sequence: TGTGCCTGGATCGTCGTACAGGGTAACTATGGCTACACCTTC. Protein sequence: CAWIVVQGNYGYTF.

V is TRBV5-1 and J is TRBJ2-3; the D is unclear. CDR1 SGHRS and CDR2 YFSETQ come from the germline V gene. V gave up 4 bases and J gave up 3 bases, with 12 bases separating them. The CDR3 sequence is 14 residues long. The CDR3 loop is CASSPAASTDTQYF. In DNA form, the CDR3 reads TGCGCCAGCAGCCCGGCGGCGTCAACAGATACGCAGTATTTT.

The V call is TRBV28, the J call TRBJ2-5; D call uncertain. The CDR3 is 15 residues long. The V end lost 6 bases, the J end lost 2 bases, and 16 bases lay between the germline ends. The germline V gene has CDR1 MDHEN and CDR2 SYDVKM. CDR3 in amino acids: CASSRPAAAQETQYF. The CDR3 nucleotides read TGTGCCAGCAGCCGCCCCGCGGCCGCGCAAGAGACCCAGTACTTC.

This clone was seen just once. V is TRBV7-8 and J is TRBJ2-7; 9 positions match TRBD2. The CDR3 sequence is 15 residues long. V lost 1 base to trimming and J lost 6 bases; unmatched junction nucleotides: 7. Looked up from germline, CDR1 is SGHVS and CDR2 is FQNEAQ. This CDR3 reads CASSLGAGGPFEQYF. The CDR3 bases are TGTGCCAGCAGCTTAGGGGCGGGGGGGCCGTTCGAGCAGTACTTC.

This chain connects TRBV5-1 to TRBJ2-3; 8 nucleotides agree with TRBD1. Germline V gene lookup returns CDR1 SGHRS and CDR2 YFSETQ. This CDR3 has 15 amino acids. Unmatched junction bases numbered 8, after V lost 0 bases and J lost 8 bases. The DNA of the CDR3 is TGCGCCAGCAGCTTGGACAGGGGGTCACAGGGTACGCAGTATTTT. Translation: CASSLDRGSQGTQYF.

The table lists this clone with a count of one. The chain employs TRBV28 and TRBJ1-5, with 7 bases that match TRBD1. The J segment lost 4 bases and the V segment lost 7 bases, leaving 16 bases of the junction unmatched. Germline V gene data show CDR1 as MDHEN and CDR2 as SYDVKM. The CDR3 is made up of 17 amino acids. The CDR3 DNA follows: TGTGCCAGCAAGCCTCCCGGGAAGGGGGCGGGTAATCAGCCCCAGCATTTT. Encoded protein: CASKPPGKGAGNQPQHF. The whole variable domain, filled in from reference TRBV28 and TRBJ1-5, reads DVKVTQSSRYLVKRTGEKVFLECVQDMDHENMFWYRQDPGLGLRLIYFSYDVKMKEKGDIPEGYSVSREKKERFSLILESASTNQTSMYLCASKPPGKGAGNQPQHFGDGTRLSIL.

V is TRBV11-3 and J is TRBJ2-7; 8 positions agree with TRBD2. This CDR3 region has 15 residues. Trimming took 0 bases from V and 0 from J; bases not matched to a gene: 1. Germline assignment: CDR1 SGHNT and CDR2 YENEEA. CDR3 in amino acids: CASSLERGASYEQYF. The CDR3 region has the DNA TGTGCCAGCAGCTTAGAGCGGGGGGCCTCCTACGAGCAGTACTTC.

CDR3 sequence (DNA): TGTGCCGCAACCGGGACAGGATCTGGGGCCAACGTCCTGACTTTC. The encoded protein is CAATGTGSGANVLTF. The chain uses TRBV6-5 and TRBJ2-6; 8 nucleotides align to TRBD1. CDR1 and CDR2 from the germline V gene are MNHEY and SVGAGI. This CDR3 is built from 15 residues. V lost 11 bases and J lost 1; bases outside the gene matches: 7.

This chain connects TRBV6-6 to TRBJ1-6; D may be TRBD1 (5 bases). Germline CDR1 and CDR2: MNHNY and SVGAGI (reference sequence). The V end was cut by 10 bases, the J end by 6 bases, with 13 bases between. The CDR3 has 13 amino acids. Here the CDR3 reads CATHRDLNSPLHF. CDR3 nucleotide sequence: TGTGCCACTCACCGGGACCTTAATTCACCCCTCCACTTT.

CDR3 in DNA: TGTGCCAGCAGCTTGGTCGGGGAGGACTATGGCTACACCTTC. Protein sequence: CASSLVGEDYGYTF. This chain links TRBV5-6 with TRBJ1-2, with unresolved D. This CDR3 is 14 amino acids long. Trimming removed 0 bases at V and 3 bases at J, with 9 bases between. Germline lookup yields CDR1 SGHDT and CDR2 YYEEEE. Full variable domain (rest looked up from reference TRBV5-6 and TRBJ1-2): DAGVTQSPTHLIKTRGQQVTLRCSPKSGHDTVSWYQQALGQGPQFIFQYYEEEERQRGNFPDRFSGHQFPNYSSELNVNALLLGDSALYLCASSLVGEDYGYTFGSGTRLTVV.

Concerning this clone: Other DNA variants within this sample encode the same CDR3. The rearrangement joins TRBV5-1 to TRBJ2-3; possible D gene TRBD1, 5 bases. Germline V gene sequence: CDR1 SGHRS, CDR2 YFSETQ. The V and J ends lost 0 bases and 1 base respectively, with 12 bases between them. This CDR3 has 16 amino acids. Here the CDR3 DNA reads TGCGCCAGCAGCTTGGGAAGGGGAACCGGCACAGATACGCAGTATTTT. Translating gives CASSLGRGTGTDTQYF.

The chain uses TRBV18 and TRBJ2-3, with D tentatively TRBD2 (5 bases). The V and J ends lost 6 bases and 0 bases respectively, with 16 bases between them. The CDR3 is 16 amino acids. The V gene's germline CDR1 is KGHSH and CDR2 LQKENI. CDR3 in amino acids: CASSSGGVGSTDTQYF. In nucleotides, the CDR3 is TGTGCCAGCTCGTCTGGAGGTGTTGGGAGCACAGATACGCAGTATTTT.

The V and J genes are TRBV5-5 and TRBJ2-5; D gene uncertain. Germline V lookup: CDR1 SGHKS, CDR2 YYEKEE (reference sequence). V lost 4 bases to trimming and J lost 3 bases, with 10 bases between them. The CDR3 length is 13 residues. The CDR3 bases are TGTGCCAGCAGCCTGTACAGTGAAGAGACCCAGTACTTC. This codes for CASSLYSEETQYF.

The chain combines TRBV6-5 with TRBJ2-2; TRBD2 matches at 7 bases. The CDR3 loop spans 15 amino acids. The junction had 5 bases not matched to a gene; V was cut back by 6 bases and J by 1 base. The germline CDR1 and CDR2 sequences are MNHEY and SVGAGI. CDR3 sequence: CASRRLAGNTGELFF. The DNA of the CDR3 is TGTGCCAGCAGACGATTAGCGGGGAACACCGGGGAGCTGTTTTTT.